In this sample, the clone carrying this T cell receptor beta chain turned up a few times. The germline CDR1 and CDR2 sequences are SGHTA and FQGNSA. The germline V and J ends were trimmed by 0 bases and 6 bases, with 14 bases remaining between them. CDR3 length equals 15 residues. TCRdb re-analysed the RT-PCR reads in MiXCR, keeping a single row per CDR3 protein. The sample gives 550,000 to 750,000 distinct CDR3 sequences, about 14% of which show up once; 3% to 4.5% is in the top ten. Sequencing used memory CD4+ T cells from blood. The TCR was taken from a female donor in good health, serving as a healthy control. V gene TRBV7-2 combines with J gene TRBJ1-1; D remains ambiguous. CDR3 sequence reads: CASSLAPGSLAEAFF. The CDR3 DNA reads TGTGCCAGCAGCTTAGCCCCCGGCAGCCTTGCTGAAGCTTTCTTT.